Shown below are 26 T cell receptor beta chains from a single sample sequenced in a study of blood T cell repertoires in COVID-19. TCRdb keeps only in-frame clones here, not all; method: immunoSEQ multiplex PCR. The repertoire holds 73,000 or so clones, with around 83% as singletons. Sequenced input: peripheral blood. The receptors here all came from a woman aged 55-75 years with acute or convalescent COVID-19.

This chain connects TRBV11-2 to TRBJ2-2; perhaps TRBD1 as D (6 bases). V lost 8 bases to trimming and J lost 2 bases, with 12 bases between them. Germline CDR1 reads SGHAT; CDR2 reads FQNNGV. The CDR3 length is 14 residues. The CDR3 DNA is TGTGCCAGCTTGTGGGGACAAAACACCGGGGAGCTGTTTTTT. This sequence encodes CASLWGQNTGELFF.

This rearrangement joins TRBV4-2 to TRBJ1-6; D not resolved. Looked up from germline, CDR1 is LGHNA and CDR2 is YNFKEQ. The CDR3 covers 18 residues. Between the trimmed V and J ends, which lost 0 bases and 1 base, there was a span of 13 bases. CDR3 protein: CASSQDIAGRSYNSPLHF. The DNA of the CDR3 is TGTGCCAGCAGCCAAGATATCGCAGGCAGATCCTATAATTCACCCCTCCACTTT.

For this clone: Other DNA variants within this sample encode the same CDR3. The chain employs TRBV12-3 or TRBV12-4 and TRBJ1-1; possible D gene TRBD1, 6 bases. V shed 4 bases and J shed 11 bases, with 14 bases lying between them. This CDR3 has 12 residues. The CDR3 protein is CASSSPGGRAFF. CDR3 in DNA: TGTGCCAGCAGTTCCCCGGGGGGGCGGGCTTTCTTT.

CDR3 nucleotide sequence: TGTGCCAGCAGGGGACAGGGGGCTTACGGCTACACCTTC. This translates into CASRGQGAYGYTF. The V and J genes are TRBV2 and TRBJ1-2, with TRBD1 matching 12 bases. The CDR3 length is 13 residues. After removal of 6 bases from V and 8 bases from J, the junction contained 4 bases not matched to a gene. Per germline, CDR1 SNHLY and CDR2 FYNNEI. Based on the CDR3 plus reference TRBV2 and TRBJ1-2, the full variable domain is EPEVTQTPSHQVTQMGQEVILRCVPISNHLYFYWYRQILGQKVEFLVSFYNNEISEKSEIFDDQFSVERPDGSNFTLKIRSTKLEDSAMYFCASRGQGAYGYTFGSGTRLTVV.

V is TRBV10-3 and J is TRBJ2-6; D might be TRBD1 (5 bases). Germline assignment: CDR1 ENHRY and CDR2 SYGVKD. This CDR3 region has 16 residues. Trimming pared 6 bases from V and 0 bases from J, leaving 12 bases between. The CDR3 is CAISTDSLSGANVLTF. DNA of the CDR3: TGTGCCATCAGCACAGACAGCCTCTCTGGGGCCAACGTCCTGACTTTC.

CDR3 nucleotides: TGTGCCAGCAGCTTAGCGACTAGCGGGGGGGCCACAGATACGCAGTATTTT. This gives the protein CASSLATSGGATDTQYF. The gene calls are TRBV7-9 and TRBJ2-3; 14 bases agree with TRBD2. The V and J ends lost 0 bases and 2 bases, in that order; junction bases with no gene match: 1. Germline lookup yields CDR1 SEHNR and CDR2 FQNEAQ (reference sequence). This CDR3 has 17 residues. Filled out from reference TRBV7-9 and TRBJ2-3, the complete variable domain reads DTGVSQNPRHKITKRGQNVTFRCDPISEHNRLYWYRQTLGQGPEFLTYFQNEAQLEKSRLLSDRFSAERPKGSFSTLEIQRTEQGDSAMYLCASSLATSGGATDTQYFGPGTRLTVL.

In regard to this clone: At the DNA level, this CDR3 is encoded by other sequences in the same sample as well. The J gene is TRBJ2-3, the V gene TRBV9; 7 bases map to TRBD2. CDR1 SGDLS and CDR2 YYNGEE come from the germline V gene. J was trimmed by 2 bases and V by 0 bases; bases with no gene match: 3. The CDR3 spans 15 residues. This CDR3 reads CASSVVGGNTDTQYF. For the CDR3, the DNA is TGTGCCAGCAGCGTAGTGGGGGGGAACACAGATACGCAGTATTTT.

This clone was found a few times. CDR3 DNA: TGTGCCAGCAGCTCGGGCTGGAGGGTTAACACCGGGGAGCTGTTTTTT. Residues: CASSSGWRVNTGELFF. The chain joins TRBV6-2 or TRBV6-3 to TRBJ2-2, with a possible D match to TRBD2 (6 bases). Germline CDR1 reads MNHEY; CDR2 reads SVGEGT. Trimming removed 6 bases from V and 2 bases from J, with 16 bases in between. The CDR3 consists of 16 residues.

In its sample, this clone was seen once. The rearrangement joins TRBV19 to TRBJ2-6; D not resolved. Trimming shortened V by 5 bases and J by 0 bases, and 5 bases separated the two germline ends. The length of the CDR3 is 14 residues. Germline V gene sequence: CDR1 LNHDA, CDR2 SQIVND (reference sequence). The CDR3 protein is CASSLNSGANVLTF. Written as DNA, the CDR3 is TGTGCCAGTAGTCTTAACTCTGGGGCCAACGTCCTGACTTTC.

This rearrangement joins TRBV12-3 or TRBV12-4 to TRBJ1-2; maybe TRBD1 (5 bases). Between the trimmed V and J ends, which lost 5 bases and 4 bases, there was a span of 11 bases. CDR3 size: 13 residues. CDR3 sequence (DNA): TGTGCCAGCAGTGCCAGGGTCCCCTATGGCTACACCTTC. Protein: CASSARVPYGYTF.

This chain's CDR3 is CASSLGDRVGEQFF. The CDR3 nucleotides read TGTGCCAGCAGCTTAGGGGACAGGGTTGGTGAGCAGTTCTTC. This sequence joins TRBV7-3 and TRBJ2-1, with 9 bases lining up with TRBD1. The CDR3 has 14 amino acids. J gave up 9 bases and V 2 bases, and 5 bases lay outside the gene matches. CDR1 is SGHTA, CDR2 FQGTGA, per germline.

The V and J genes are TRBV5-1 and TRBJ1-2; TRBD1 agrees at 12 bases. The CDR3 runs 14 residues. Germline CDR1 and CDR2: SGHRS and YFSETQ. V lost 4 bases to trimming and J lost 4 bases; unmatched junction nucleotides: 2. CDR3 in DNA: TGCGCCAGCAGCGGGACAGGGGGCTTCTATGGCTACACCTTC. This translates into CASSGTGGFYGYTF.

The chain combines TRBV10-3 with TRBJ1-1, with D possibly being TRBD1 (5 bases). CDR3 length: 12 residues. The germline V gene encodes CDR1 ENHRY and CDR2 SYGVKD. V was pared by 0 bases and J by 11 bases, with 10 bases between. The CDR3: CAISESGLKAFF. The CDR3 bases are TGTGCCATCAGTGAGTCGGGGCTGAAGGCTTTCTTT.

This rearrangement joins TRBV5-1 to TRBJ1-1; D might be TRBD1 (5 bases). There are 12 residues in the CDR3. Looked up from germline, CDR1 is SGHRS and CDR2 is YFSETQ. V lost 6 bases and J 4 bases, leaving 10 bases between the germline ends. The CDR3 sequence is CASTSGGTEAFF. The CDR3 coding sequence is TGCGCCAGCACCTCCGGGGGCACTGAAGCTTTCTTT.

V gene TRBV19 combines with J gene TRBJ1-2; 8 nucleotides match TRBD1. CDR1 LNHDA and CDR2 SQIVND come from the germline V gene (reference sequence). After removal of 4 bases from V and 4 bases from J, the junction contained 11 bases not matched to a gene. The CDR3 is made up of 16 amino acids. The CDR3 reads CASSTTRTGPLYGYTF. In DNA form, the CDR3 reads TGTGCCAGTAGTACCACGAGGACAGGGCCGCTCTATGGCTACACCTTC.

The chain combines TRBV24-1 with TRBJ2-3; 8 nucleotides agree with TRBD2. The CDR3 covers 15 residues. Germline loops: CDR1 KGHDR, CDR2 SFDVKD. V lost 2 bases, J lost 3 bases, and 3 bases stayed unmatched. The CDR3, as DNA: TGTGCCACCAGTGATTCGGGGGGGCGGACAGATACGCAGTATTTT. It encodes CATSDSGGRTDTQYF.

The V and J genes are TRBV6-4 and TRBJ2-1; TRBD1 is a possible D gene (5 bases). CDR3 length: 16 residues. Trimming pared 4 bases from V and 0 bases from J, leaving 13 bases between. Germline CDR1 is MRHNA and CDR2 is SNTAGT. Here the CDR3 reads CASSAKDNYSYNEQFF. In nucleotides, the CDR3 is TGTGCCAGCAGTGCCAAGGACAACTACTCCTACAATGAGCAGTTCTTC.

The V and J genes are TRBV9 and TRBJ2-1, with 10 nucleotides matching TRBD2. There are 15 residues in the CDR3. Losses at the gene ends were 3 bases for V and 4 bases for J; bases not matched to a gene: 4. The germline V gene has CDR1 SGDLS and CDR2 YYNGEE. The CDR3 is CASSALSGGYNEQFF. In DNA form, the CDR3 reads TGTGCCAGCAGCGCCCTTAGCGGGGGGTACAATGAGCAGTTCTTC.

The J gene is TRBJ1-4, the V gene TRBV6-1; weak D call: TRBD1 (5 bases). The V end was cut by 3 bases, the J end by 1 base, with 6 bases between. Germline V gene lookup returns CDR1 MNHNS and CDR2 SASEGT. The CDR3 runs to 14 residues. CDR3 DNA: TGTGCCAGCAGTGAGGGGGGAACTAATGAAAAACTGTTTTTT. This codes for CASSEGGTNEKLFF.

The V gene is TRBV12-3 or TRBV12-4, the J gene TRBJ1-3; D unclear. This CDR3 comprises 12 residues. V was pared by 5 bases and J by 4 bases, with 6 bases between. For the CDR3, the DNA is TGTGCCAGCAGTATCCGGGGAAACACCATATATTTT. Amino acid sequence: CASSIRGNTIYF.

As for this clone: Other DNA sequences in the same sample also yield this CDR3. The CDR3 region has the DNA TGTGCCAGCAGTCCCGACAGGGTGAACACTGAAGCTTTCTTT. This translates into CASSPDRVNTEAFF. This chain connects TRBV2 to TRBJ1-1, with 7 positions matching TRBD1. V trimming: 5 bases; J trimming: 0 bases; junction bases outside the gene matches: 3. CDR3 length: 14 residues. Germline CDR1 is SNHLY and CDR2 is FYNNEI.

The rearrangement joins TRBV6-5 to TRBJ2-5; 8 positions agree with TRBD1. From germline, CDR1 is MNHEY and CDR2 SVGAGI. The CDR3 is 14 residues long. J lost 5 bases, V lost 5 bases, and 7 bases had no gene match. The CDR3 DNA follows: TGTGCCAGCAGTCCGACAGGGGTACGGGAGACCCAGTACTTC. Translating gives CASSPTGVRETQYF.

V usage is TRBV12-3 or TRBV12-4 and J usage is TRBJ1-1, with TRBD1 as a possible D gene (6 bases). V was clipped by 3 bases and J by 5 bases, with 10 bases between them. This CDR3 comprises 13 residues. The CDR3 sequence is CASSLGARTEAFF. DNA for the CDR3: TGTGCCAGCAGTTTGGGGGCGCGGACTGAAGCTTTCTTT.

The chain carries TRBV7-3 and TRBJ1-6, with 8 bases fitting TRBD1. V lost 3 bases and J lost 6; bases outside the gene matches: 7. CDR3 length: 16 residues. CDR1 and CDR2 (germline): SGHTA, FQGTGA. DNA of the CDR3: TGTGCCAGCAGCTTGGAAGGACAGGGTGGTAATTCACCCCTCCACTTT. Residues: CASSLEGQGGNSPLHF.

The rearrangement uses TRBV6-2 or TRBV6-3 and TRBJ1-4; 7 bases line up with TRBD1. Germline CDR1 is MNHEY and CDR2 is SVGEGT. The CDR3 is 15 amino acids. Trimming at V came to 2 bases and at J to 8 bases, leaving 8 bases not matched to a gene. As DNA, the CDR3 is TGTGCCAGCAGTTACGACCCAGACAGGGAGGAAAAACTGTTTTTT. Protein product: CASSYDPDREEKLFF.

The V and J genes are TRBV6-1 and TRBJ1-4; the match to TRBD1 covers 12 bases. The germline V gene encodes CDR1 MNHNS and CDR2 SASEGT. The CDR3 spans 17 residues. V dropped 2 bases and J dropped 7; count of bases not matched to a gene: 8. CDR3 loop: CASSETGTGGTFEKLFF. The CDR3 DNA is TGTGCCAGCAGTGAAACCGGGACAGGGGGCACGTTTGAAAAACTGTTTTTT.